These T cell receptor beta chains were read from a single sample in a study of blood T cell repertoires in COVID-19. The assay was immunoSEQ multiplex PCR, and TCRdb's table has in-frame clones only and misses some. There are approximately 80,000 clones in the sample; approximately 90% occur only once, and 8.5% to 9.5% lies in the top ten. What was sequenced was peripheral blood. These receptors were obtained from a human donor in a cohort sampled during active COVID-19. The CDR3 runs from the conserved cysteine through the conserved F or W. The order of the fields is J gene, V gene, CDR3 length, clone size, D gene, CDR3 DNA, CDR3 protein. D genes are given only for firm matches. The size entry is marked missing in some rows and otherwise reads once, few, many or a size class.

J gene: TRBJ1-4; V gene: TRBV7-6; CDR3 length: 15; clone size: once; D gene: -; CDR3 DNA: TGTGCCAGCAGCTTAGCCGGGGGTTCTAATGAAAAACTGTTTTTT; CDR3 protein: CASSLAGGSNEKLFF
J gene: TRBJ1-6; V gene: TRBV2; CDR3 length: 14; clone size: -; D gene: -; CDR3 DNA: TGTGCCAGCAGATTCCAGATTTATAATTCACCCCTCCACTTT; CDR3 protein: CASRFQIYNSPLHF
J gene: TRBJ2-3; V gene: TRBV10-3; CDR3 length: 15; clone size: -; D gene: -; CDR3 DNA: TGTGCCATCGGCCAGCGGGCTGTGGGAACAGATACGCAGTATTTT; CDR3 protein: CAIGQRAVGTDTQYF
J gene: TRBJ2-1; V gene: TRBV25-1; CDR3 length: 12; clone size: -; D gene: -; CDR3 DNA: TGTGCCAGCAGTGAATCATTTTATGAGCAGTTCTTC; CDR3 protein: CASSESFYEQFF
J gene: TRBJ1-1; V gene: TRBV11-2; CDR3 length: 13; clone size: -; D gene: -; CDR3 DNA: TGTGCCAGCAGCTTAGACAGGGAGGATGAAGCTTTCTTT; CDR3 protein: CASSLDREDEAFF
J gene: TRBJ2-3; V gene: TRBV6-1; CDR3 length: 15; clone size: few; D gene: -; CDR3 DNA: TGTGCCAGCAGTGAAGTGGCAGGGAGGTCAGATACGCAGTATTTT; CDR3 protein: CASSEVAGRSDTQYF
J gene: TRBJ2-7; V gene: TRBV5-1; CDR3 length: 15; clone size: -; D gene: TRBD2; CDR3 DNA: TGCGCCAGCAGCTTGGGCGATAGCGGGGGCTACGAGCAGTACTTC; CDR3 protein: CASSLGDSGGYEQYF
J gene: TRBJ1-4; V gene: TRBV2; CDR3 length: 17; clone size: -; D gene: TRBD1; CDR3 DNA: TGTGCCAGCAAGCCAGACAGGGCCATTGCAACTAATGAAAAACTGTTTTTT; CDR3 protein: CASKPDRAIATNEKLFF
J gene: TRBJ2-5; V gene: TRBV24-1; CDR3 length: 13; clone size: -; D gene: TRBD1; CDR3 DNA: TGTGCCACCGACAGGGGAGTGGGGGAGACCCAGTACTTC; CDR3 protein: CATDRGVGETQYF
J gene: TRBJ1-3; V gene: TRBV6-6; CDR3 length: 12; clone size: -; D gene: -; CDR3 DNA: TGTGCCAGCAGCCCCACTGAGGGCACCATATATTTT; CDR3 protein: CASSPTEGTIYF
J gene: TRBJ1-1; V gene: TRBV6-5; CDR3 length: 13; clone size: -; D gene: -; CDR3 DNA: TGTGCCAGCACAGGGCAGCCGAACACTGAAGCTTTCTTT; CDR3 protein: CASTGQPNTEAFF
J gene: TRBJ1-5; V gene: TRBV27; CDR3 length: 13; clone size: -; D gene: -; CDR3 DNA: TGTGCCAGCAGTTTTGGGGGGTATCAGCCCCAGCATTTT; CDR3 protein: CASSFGGYQPQHF